The 25 T cell receptor beta chains reported below all come from one sample, sequenced in a study of T cells in Graves' hyperthyroidism and ophthalmopathy. RNA transcripts gave rise to amplified TCR beta CDR3 regions. Carried out on the TCR CDR3, a first-round RT-PCR used the HTBI primer set. TCRdb fed the multiplex PCR reads into MiXCR, producing one record per CDR3 protein. The data hold approximately 600,000 distinct CDR3 sequences, with 15% to 20% observed a single time. Sample: blood. The receptors shown here come from a woman aged 30 to 39 with Graves' hyperthyroidism.

This clonotype was found many times. The CDR3 protein is CASSPRTSGSWNEQFF. For the CDR3, the DNA is TGTGCCAGCAGCCCTCGTACTAGCGGGAGTTGGAATGAGCAGTTCTTC. V gene TRBV5-6 combines with J gene TRBJ2-1; TRBD2 aligns across 11 bases. Germline assignment: CDR1 SGHDT and CDR2 YYEEEE. Trimming removed 4 bases from V and 7 bases from J; junction bases left unmatched: 10. CDR3 length: 16 amino acids.

There are many counts of this clonotype. The chain links TRBV7-2 to TRBJ2-5; weak D call: TRBD2 (6 bases). This CDR3 region has 14 residues. V shed 0 bases and J shed 5 bases, with 10 bases lying between them. CDR1 and CDR2 from the germline V gene are SGHTA and FQGNSA. In DNA form, the CDR3 reads TGTGCCAGCAGCTTAGCGGCGGGACGGGAGACCCAGTACTTC. Translating it yields CASSLAAGRETQYF.

This clonotype was recorded a few times. The V and J genes are TRBV4-3 and TRBJ2-3; D not resolved. V shed 0 bases and J shed 2 bases, with 9 bases lying between them. Germline V gene data show CDR1 as LGHNA and CDR2 as YSLEER. The CDR3 loop spans 15 amino acids. The CDR3 region is CASSQDPVPTDTQYF. CDR3 DNA sequence: TGCGCCAGCAGCCAAGACCCAGTACCCACAGATACGCAGTATTTT.

This clonotype came up many times. The chain is built from TRBV28 and TRBJ1-1; D is unresolved. The germline gives CDR1 MDHEN, CDR2 SYDVKM. The CDR3 is made up of 13 amino acids. Deletions cut 1 base from V and 6 bases from J, with 9 bases between. As DNA, the CDR3 is TGTGCCAGCAGTTTATCTTATAGCGCTGAAGCTTTCTTT. It codes for CASSLSYSAEAFF.

This rearrangement joins TRBV4-1 to TRBJ2-3, with 9 bases matching TRBD1. The CDR3 spans 16 residues. Looked up from germline, CDR1 is MGHRA and CDR2 is YSYEKL. The V segment lost 3 bases and the J segment 5 bases; nucleotides outside the gene matches: 9. CDR3 amino acids: CASSHSAGTGRDTQYF. Written as DNA, the CDR3 is TGCGCCAGCAGCCATTCCGCCGGGACAGGGAGAGATACGCAGTATTTT.

The chain employs TRBV10-2 and TRBJ2-1; possible D gene TRBD1, 6 bases. The germline gives CDR1 WSHSY, CDR2 SAAADI. This CDR3 is 20 amino acids long. With 0 bases removed from V and 2 bases from J, the gap between germline ends came to 23 bases. The CDR3 nucleotides are TGCGCCAGCAGTGAGTCGAACTGGGACAAATTACTAAACCCCTACAATGAGCAGTTCTTC. It is translated as CASSESNWDKLLNPYNEQFF.

This chain connects TRBV7-9 to TRBJ2-2; D tentatively fits TRBD1 or TRBD2 (5 bases each). The germline CDR1 and CDR2 sequences are SEHNR and FQNEAQ (reference sequence). The CDR3 runs 14 residues. The V end lost 2 bases, the J end lost 6 bases, and 10 bases lay between the germline ends. The CDR3 loop is CASSLFGGAGELFF. DNA of the CDR3: TGTGCCAGCAGCTTATTTGGGGGAGCCGGGGAGCTGTTTTTT.

The CDR3 loop reads CASSLVGLAVYNEQFF. CDR3 DNA sequence: TGTGCCAGCAGCTTAGTGGGTCTAGCGGTTTACAATGAGCAGTTCTTC. J is TRBJ2-1 and V is TRBV7-2; TRBD2 aligns across 7 bases. In germline, CDR1 is SGHTA, CDR2 FQGNSA. The trim removed 1 base at V and 4 bases at J, leaving 7 bases unmatched. This CDR3 has 16 amino acids.

This clonotype was observed at least ten times. The chain recombines TRBV12-3 or TRBV12-4 with TRBJ1-1; D is ambiguous. V was clipped by 3 bases and J by 2 bases, with 10 bases between them. This CDR3 has 14 residues. CDR3 in amino acids: CASSFNGPNTEAFF. The CDR3 nucleotides read TGTGCCAGCAGTTTCAATGGGCCCAACACTGAAGCTTTCTTT.

The rearrangement links TRBV5-1 to TRBJ2-5, with 10 bases that match TRBD2. V lost 2 bases to trimming and J lost 2 bases; unmatched junction nucleotides: 6. This CDR3 contains 16 residues. Germline values: CDR1 SGHRS, CDR2 YFSETQ. The chain's CDR3 is CASSFPRTSGQETQYF. In DNA, the CDR3 is TGCGCCAGCAGCTTTCCCAGGACTAGCGGACAAGAGACCCAGTACTTC.

This clonotype came up many times. The chain couples TRBV12-3 or TRBV12-4 to TRBJ2-5; D is possibly TRBD1 (5 bases). The germline V and J ends were trimmed by 5 bases and 2 bases, with 18 bases remaining between them. This CDR3 contains 16 residues. The CDR3, as DNA: TGTGCCAGCAGTCCACTGAACAGGTACTCACAAGAGACCCAGTACTTC. It encodes CASSPLNRYSQETQYF.

V is TRBV19 and J is TRBJ2-3; perhaps TRBD2 as D (5 bases). V lost 2 bases and J lost 6, with 9 bases in between. The germline gives CDR1 LNHDA, CDR2 SQIVND (reference sequence). This CDR3 region has 13 residues. CDR3 sequence reads: CASSISGVDTQYF. DNA of the CDR3: TGTGCCAGTAGTATATCCGGGGTGGATACGCAGTATTTT.

The table lists this clonotype with many counts. J is TRBJ1-1 and V is TRBV30; D not certain. The V gene's germline CDR1 is GTSNPN and CDR2 SVGIG (reference sequence). The ends were cut back, 0 bases at V and 2 bases at J, with 7 bases in the middle. CDR3 size: 13 residues. The DNA of the CDR3 is TGTGCCTGGAGTGTAGTCCTTAACACTGAAGCTTTCTTT. It translates to CAWSVVLNTEAFF. The full variable domain, in which reference TRBV30 and TRBJ1-1 provide the parts outside the CDR3, is SQTIHQWPATLVQPVGSPLSLECTVEGTSNPNLYWYRQAAGRGLQLLFYSVGIGQISSEVPQNLSASRPQDRQFILSSKKLLLSDSGFYLCAWSVVLNTEAFFGQGTRLTVV.

This rearrangement joins TRBV9 to TRBJ2-2; D may be TRBD1 (6 bases). Germline CDR1 reads SGDLS; CDR2 reads YYNGEE. The CDR3 is 14 amino acids. The V end was cut by 3 bases, the J end by 4 bases, with 10 bases between. CDR3 residues: CASSGGHSTGELFF. The CDR3 nucleotides read TGTGCCAGCAGCGGGGGACACAGCACCGGGGAGCTGTTTTTT.

In its sample, this clonotype was seen a few times. The V gene is TRBV5-1, the J gene TRBJ2-2; no clear D. The CDR3 covers 14 residues. Per germline, CDR1 SGHRS and CDR2 YFSETQ. The V end lost 9 bases, the J end lost 2 bases, and 14 bases lay between the germline ends. CDR3 nucleotides: TGCGCCACCACCTCGACGCTAAACACCGGGGAGCTGTTTTTT. Translated: CATTSTLNTGELFF.

The chain is built from TRBV4-2 and TRBJ2-7; 8 bases map to TRBD1. Germline V gene data show CDR1 as LGHNA and CDR2 as YNFKEQ. The CDR3 is 15 amino acids. V lost 3 bases and J lost 2; bases outside the gene matches: 6. CDR3 DNA: TGTGCCAGCAGCCAGACCGGGACAGGAGCCTACGAGCAGTACTTC. As protein: CASSQTGTGAYEQYF.

The table lists this clonotype with a few counts. The chain uses TRBV19 and TRBJ1-1, with 8 bases fitting TRBD1. V dropped 7 bases and J dropped 9; count of bases not matched to a gene: 7. Germline CDR1 LNHDA, CDR2 SQIVND (reference sequence). The CDR3 loop spans 12 amino acids. The CDR3 region has the DNA TGTGCCAGTATACAGGGGGGGGATCAAGCTTTCTTT. Protein: CASIQGGDQAFF.

This clonotype has ten or more counts. CDR3 loop: CASSTSTGTGAHEQYF. CDR3 sequence (DNA): TGCGCCAGCAGCACTTCCACCGGGACAGGGGCCCACGAGCAGTACTTC. The chain employs TRBV5-1 and TRBJ2-7, with 10 nucleotides matching TRBD1. Unmatched junction bases numbered 12, after V lost 4 bases and J lost 5 bases. The CDR3 loop spans 16 amino acids. CDR1 and CDR2 (germline): SGHRS, YFSETQ.

In its sample, this clonotype was seen many times. V and J are TRBV18 and TRBJ2-7; D call uncertain. Germline CDR1 is KGHSH and CDR2 is LQKENI. CDR3 size: 14 residues. Trimming cost V 2 bases and J 4 bases, with 12 bases left between them. The CDR3 DNA sequence: TGTGCCAGCTCACCAGGTCCTTTAGAGTACGAGCAGTACTTC. Translation: CASSPGPLEYEQYF.

This clonotype was observed many times. The V and J genes are TRBV7-2 and TRBJ2-1, with no clear D. Germline assignment: CDR1 SGHTA and CDR2 FQGNSA. Trimming removed 1 base at V and 9 bases at J, with 10 bases between. The CDR3 runs to 13 residues. The DNA for the CDR3 is TGTGCCAGCAGCTTAGGAAGGTCGGGTGAGCAGTTCTTC. As protein: CASSLGRSGEQFF.

This clonotype was detected ten times or more. V and J are TRBV28 and TRBJ1-1; D might be TRBD1 (5 bases). Trimming removed 5 bases at V and 12 bases at J, with 16 bases between. The CDR3 covers 12 residues. Looked up from germline, CDR1 is MDHEN and CDR2 is SYDVKM. In DNA form, the CDR3 reads TGTGCCAGCAGTCGGTCCTGGGGCGCAACTTTCTTT. Encoded protein: CASSRSWGATFF.

This chain joins TRBV19 and TRBJ2-1; 10 bases match TRBD1. With V trimmed by 1 base and J by 8 bases, 8 bases remained unmatched. Germline lookup yields CDR1 LNHDA and CDR2 SQIVND (reference sequence). This CDR3 spans 16 amino acids. The DNA for the CDR3 is TGTGCCAGTAGTATAGTCGGGGACAGGGGTTGGGATGAGCAGTTCTTC. This translates into CASSIVGDRGWDEQFF. Together with reference TRBV19 and TRBJ2-1, the CDR3 gives the full variable domain: DGGITQSPKYLFRKEGQNVTLSCEQNLNHDAMYWYRQDPGQGLRLIYYSQIVNDFQKGDIAEGYSVSREKKESFPLTVTSAQKNPTAFYLCASSIVGDRGWDEQFFGPGTRLTVL.

As to this clonotype: A read error is possible here, since a much larger clone lies one base away. The chain employs TRBV18 and TRBJ2-7; D gene ambiguous. Germline values: CDR1 KGHSH, CDR2 LQKENI. V lost 0 bases and J 0 bases, leaving 12 bases between the germline ends. This CDR3 region has 16 residues. CDR3 nucleotide sequence: TGTGCCAGCTCACCACCGGTGGCGACCTACTCCTACGAGCAGTACTTC. Its translation: CASSPPVATYSYEQYF.

The sample holds many counts of this clonotype. V and J are TRBV24-1 and TRBJ1-1; D is undetermined. V was trimmed by 5 bases and J by 4 bases, leaving 10 bases between them. Per germline, CDR1 KGHDR and CDR2 SFDVKD. The CDR3 has 13 amino acids. DNA of the CDR3: TGTGCCACCAGTGTTGGTTTGGGCACTGAAGCTTTCTTT. Protein sequence: CATSVGLGTEAFF.

The CDR3 DNA reads as TGTGCCAGCAGCGTGAGACAGGGTGGCGAGCAGTACTTC. It translates to CASSVRQGGEQYF. This chain uses TRBV7-3 with TRBJ2-7, with 7 bases identical to TRBD1. After removal of 5 bases from V and 6 bases from J, the junction contained 7 bases not matched to a gene. Germline V gene sequence: CDR1 SGHTA, CDR2 FQGTGA. The CDR3 is made up of 13 amino acids. Full variable domain (rest looked up from reference TRBV7-3 and TRBJ2-7): GAGVSQTPSNKVTEKGKYVELRCDPISGHTALYWYRQSLGQGPEFLIYFQGTGAADDSGLPNDRFFAVRPEGSVSTLKIQRTERGDSAVYLCASSVRQGGEQYFGPGTRLTVT.